These T cell receptor beta chains were read from a single sample in a study of blood T cells in healthy people across ages. MiXCR, applied by TCRdb to the 5' RACE reads, yields one record per CDR3 protein. The repertoire holds about 620,000 distinct CDR3 sequences, with about 21% as singletons. Sequencing was carried out using blood. The receptors here all came from a man between 70 and 80 years old in good health. CDR3s include the opening cysteine and the closing phenylalanine or tryptophan. D genes are given only for firm matches. Expanded clones get a size class; other rows say once, few or many, or leave the size out.

j_gene | abundance | v_gene | d_gene | CDR3aa | CDR3nt
TRBJ1-5 | once | TRBV9 | - | CASSALASNQPQHF | TGTGCCAGCAGCGCCCTAGCGAGCAATCAGCCCCAGCATTTT
TRBJ2-3 | many | TRBV28 | TRBD2 | CASSGTSGIGVTDTDTQYF | TGTGCCAGCAGCGGGACTAGCGGGATTGGGGTCACTGACACAGATACGCAGTATTTT
TRBJ1-4 | - | TRBV5-1 | TRBD1 | CASSYGQATNEKLLF | TGCGCCAGCAGTTACGGACAGGCAACTAATGAAAAACTGCTTTTT
TRBJ2-1 | - | TRBV5-1 | TRBD1 | CASSLRGQVGSYNEQFF | TGCGCCAGCAGCTTGAGGGGACAGGTCGGATCCTACAATGAGCAGTTCTTC
TRBJ2-3 | few | TRBV12-3/TRBV12-4 | - | CASSFVGAGTDTQYF | TGTGCCAGCAGTTTCGTCGGGGCGGGAACAGATACGCAGTATTTT
TRBJ1-4 | - | TRBV15 | TRBD1 | CATSRDPRTGDNEKLFF | TGTGCCACCAGCCGAGATCCCCGGACAGGGGATAATGAAAAACTGTTTTTT
TRBJ2-3 | - | TRBV7-2 | - | CASSPIIGRVHTQYF | TGTGCCAGCAGCCCGATAATCGGAAGGGTGCATACGCAGTATTTT
TRBJ1-4 | few | TRBV7-2 | - | CASSFGLHEKLFF | TGTGCCAGCAGCTTTGGACTGCATGAAAAACTGTTTTTT
TRBJ2-1 | few | TRBV5-1 | - | CASSLPGTSTYNEQFF | TGCGCCAGCAGCTTGCCGGGAACTTCAACCTACAATGAGCAGTTCTTC
TRBJ1-2 | - | TRBV27 | TRBD1 | CASSLNRGNGYTF | TGTGCCAGCAGTTTGAACAGGGGAAATGGCTACACCTTC
TRBJ2-5 | few | TRBV3-1 | - | CASSQEVGQETQYF | TGTGCCAGCAGCCAAGAGGTCGGACAAGAGACCCAGTACTTC
TRBJ1-4 | few | TRBV7-9 | TRBD1 | CASSNRDRDGNEKLFF | TGTGCCAGCAGCAACCGCGACAGGGATGGTAATGAAAAACTGTTTTTT
TRBJ2-1 | few | TRBV10-3 | - | CATNSVYNEQFF | TGTGCCACCAACAGCGTATACAATGAGCAGTTCTTC
TRBJ2-7 | few | TRBV5-1 | TRBD1 | CASSYRSSGQGAYEQYF | TGCGCCAGCAGTTATAGGAGTAGCGGACAGGGGGCCTACGAGCAGTACTTC
TRBJ2-7 | - | TRBV11-2 | TRBD2 | CATQTSGLRSYEQYF | TGTGCCACTCAAACTAGCGGTCTAAGATCCTACGAGCAGTACTTC
TRBJ2-7 | - | TRBV18 | TRBD1 | CASSPSETGVTEQYF | TGTGCCAGCTCACCGTCCGAGACAGGGGTGACCGAGCAGTACTTC
TRBJ2-5 | - | TRBV11-2 | TRBD1 | CASSRTGGWTQETQYF | TGTGCCAGCAGCCGAACAGGGGGCTGGACACAAGAGACCCAGTACTTC
TRBJ2-7 | - | TRBV21-1 | - | CASNSIRLAETYEQYF | TGTGCCAGCAACTCGATCCGACTAGCGGAAACCTACGAGCAGTACTTC
TRBJ2-2 | - | TRBV10-3 | - | CAISESGGNTGELFF | TGTGCCATCAGTGAATCCGGGGGCAACACCGGGGAGCTGTTTTTT
TRBJ1-3 | few | TRBV6-2/TRBV6-3 | - | CASSTPEDHPGNTIYF | TGTGCCAGCAGTACGCCGGAGGATCACCCTGGAAACACCATATATTTT
TRBJ2-1 | - | TRBV5-1 | TRBD2 | CASSPGLGNEQFF | TGCGCCAGCAGCCCAGGACTAGGGAATGAGCAGTTCTTC
TRBJ1-3 | - | TRBV25-1 | - | CASSEGTILNTIYF | TGTGCCAGCAGTGAGGGCACCATTCTGAACACCATATATTTT
TRBJ2-3 | - | TRBV27 | - | CASLTDTQYF | TGTGCCAGCCTCACAGATACGCAGTATTTT
TRBJ2-1 | - | TRBV6-2/TRBV6-3 | - | CASSYGDLGREQFF | TGTGCCAGCAGTTATGGGGATTTAGGGCGAGAGCAGTTCTTC
TRBJ2-5 | few | TRBV14 | TRBD2 | CASSQQSGGQETQYF | TGTGCCAGCAGCCAACAGAGCGGGGGACAAGAGACCCAGTACTTC
TRBJ2-5 | - | TRBV12-5 | - | CASGPSLAETLQETQYF | TGTGCTAGTGGTCCCTCTCTTGCGGAAACTCTCCAAGAGACCCAGTACTTC
TRBJ2-1 | few | TRBV18 | - | CASSADIQETQFF | TGTGCCAGCTCAGCCGACATCCAAGAGACCCAGTTCTTC
TRBJ1-1 | - | TRBV6-2/TRBV6-3 | - | CASSQEGRSAEAFF | TGTGCCAGCAGTCAAGAGGGCAGGTCGGCTGAAGCTTTCTTT
TRBJ2-7 | - | TRBV15 | - | CATSRDKVSYEQYF | TGTGCCACCAGCAGAGATAAGGTCTCCTACGAGCAGTACTTC
TRBJ2-2 | - | TRBV5-1 | - | CASSQDSTNTGELFF | TGCGCCAGCAGCCAGGACAGCACGAACACCGGGGAGCTGTTTTTT
TRBJ2-2 | few | TRBV7-3 | TRBD2 | CASSSKGLAGGTGELFF | TGTGCCAGCAGCTCCAAGGGACTAGCGGGTGGAACCGGGGAGCTGTTTTTT
TRBJ2-1 | - | TRBV7-7 | TRBD2 | CASSLEAGVGYNEQFF | TGTGCTAGCAGCTTAGAAGCGGGAGTTGGTTACAATGAGCAGTTCTTC
TRBJ2-7 | - | TRBV5-1 | - | CASSLQGGALYEQYF | TGCGCCAGCAGCTTGCAAGGTGGGGCTCTCTACGAGCAGTACTTC
TRBJ1-6 | - | TRBV7-2 | TRBD1 | CASSGGPRQGVMHNSPLHF | TGTGCCAGCAGCGGTGGCCCGAGACAGGGAGTGATGCATAATTCACCCCTCCACTTT
TRBJ1-5 | many | TRBV2 | TRBD1 | CASRDRGDQPQHF | TGTGCCAGCAGGGACAGGGGGGATCAGCCCCAGCATTTT
TRBJ2-4 | - | TRBV6-1 | TRBD2 | CASSEVLWGGAKNIQYF | TGTGCCAGCAGTGAAGTGCTGTGGGGGGGGGCCAAAAACATTCAGTACTTC
TRBJ2-2 | many | TRBV15 | TRBD2 | CATSRDYGGGSNTGELFF | TGTGCCACCAGCAGAGATTACGGCGGGGGATCAAACACCGGGGAGCTGTTTTTT
TRBJ2-5 | few | TRBV11-2 | TRBD1 | CASSRQGSTQYF | TGTGCCAGCAGCCGACAGGGGTCGACCCAGTACTTC
TRBJ2-5 | many | TRBV3-1 | - | CASSQFQETQYF | TGTGCCAGCAGCCAGTTCCAAGAGACCCAGTACTTC
TRBJ2-5 | few | TRBV6-6 | - | CASRVVTDQETQYF | TGTGCCAGCAGAGTCGTGACAGACCAAGAGACCCAGTACTTC
TRBJ1-2 | - | TRBV2 | - | CASSEITVYGYTF | TGTGCCAGCAGTGAAATAACAGTCTATGGCTACACCTTC
TRBJ1-2 | few | TRBV29-1 | TRBD1 | CSVEDETGFHGYTF | TGCAGCGTTGAAGATGAGACAGGGTTCCATGGCTACACCTTC
TRBJ1-3 | few | TRBV7-9 | - | CASSFESSGNTIYF | TGTGCCAGCAGCTTTGAGAGCTCTGGAAACACCATATATTTT